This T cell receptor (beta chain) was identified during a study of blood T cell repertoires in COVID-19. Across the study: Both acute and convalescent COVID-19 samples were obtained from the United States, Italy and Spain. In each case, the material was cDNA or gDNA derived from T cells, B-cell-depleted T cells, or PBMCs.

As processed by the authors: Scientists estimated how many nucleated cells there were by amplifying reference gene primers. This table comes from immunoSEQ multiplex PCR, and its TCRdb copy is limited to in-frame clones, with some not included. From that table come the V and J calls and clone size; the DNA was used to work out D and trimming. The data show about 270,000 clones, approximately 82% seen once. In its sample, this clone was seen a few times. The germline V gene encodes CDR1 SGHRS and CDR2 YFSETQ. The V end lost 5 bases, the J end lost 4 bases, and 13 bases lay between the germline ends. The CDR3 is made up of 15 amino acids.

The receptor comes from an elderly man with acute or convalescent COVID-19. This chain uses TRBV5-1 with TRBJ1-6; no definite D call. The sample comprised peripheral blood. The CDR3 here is CASRRTDLYNSPLHF. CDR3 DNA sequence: TGCGCCAGCAGACGGACGGACTTATATAATTCACCCCTCCACTTT.